These T cell receptor beta chains were read from a single sample in a study of T cells after yellow fever vaccination. TCRdb analysed the 5' RACE reads with MiXCR anew, one entry per CDR3 protein. The sample carries 500,000 to 650,000 distinct CDR3 sequences, around an eighth recorded once. This specimen was PBMCs, taken on the day of the yellow fever booster vaccination. Source of these receptors: a man between 25 and 39 years old who received the YFV17D yellow fever vaccine. Both conserved end residues are part of each CDR3. Each record gives: clone size, V gene, CDR3 protein. The size entry is marked missing in some rows and otherwise reads once, few, many or a size class.

abundance: few; v_gene: TRBV28; CDR3aa: CASSFKLTTVMFEQYF
abundance: many; v_gene: TRBV12-3/TRBV12-4; CDR3aa: CASSTRTYEQYF
abundance: many; v_gene: TRBV30; CDR3aa: CAWRDLGQSLNEQYF
abundance: .; v_gene: TRBV7-8; CDR3aa: CASSLPSVLAGGHNYEQYF
abundance: .; v_gene: TRBV6-5; CDR3aa: CASSYARSSYEQYF
abundance: few; v_gene: TRBV5-6; CDR3aa: CASTLGTRKTGELFF
abundance: few; v_gene: TRBV9; CDR3aa: CASSVDLGSTSTDTQYF
abundance: few; v_gene: TRBV4-3; CDR3aa: CASSQGGGGQLLAKNIQYF
abundance: few; v_gene: TRBV20-1; CDR3aa: CSAALPGGQPQHF
abundance: .; v_gene: TRBV20-1; CDR3aa: CSAAREQYF